This is a list of T cell receptor beta chains from one sample in a study of blood T cell repertoires in COVID-19. Data came from immunoSEQ multiplex PCR; TCRdb stores just in-frame clones and leaves some out. The sample includes 200,000 or so clones, about 90% seen only once; the top ten take 2% to 3%. Sequencing used peripheral blood. The receptors were gathered from a man aged 30-40 years with COVID-19, enrolled during active disease. Both conserved end residues are part of each CDR3.

J gene,V gene,CDR3 protein
TRBJ1-2,TRBV6-5,CASMREMANYGYTF
TRBJ1-3,TRBV18,CASSPDFWSSGNTIYF
TRBJ2-1,TRBV27,CASSSPRLARSSYNEQFF
TRBJ2-2,TRBV7-3,CASSLRLAANTGELFF
TRBJ2-1,TRBV28,CASSSTREQFF
TRBJ2-2,TRBV7-2,CASSLVGTGTGELFF
TRBJ1-1,TRBV5-1,CASSLDSMNTEAFF
TRBJ2-2,TRBV5-1,CASSFLGTGMNTGELFF
TRBJ2-7,TRBV27,CASRPGTSGYEQYF
TRBJ1-5,TRBV19,CASSDRGNQPQHF
TRBJ1-2,TRBV7-9,CASSRSTAWSYGYTF
TRBJ1-2,TRBV4-3,CASSQDTAAGYGYTF
TRBJ1-2,TRBV7-8,CASSLVYGGGYTF
TRBJ2-7,TRBV2,CANPRLAGSYEQYF
TRBJ1-2,TRBV4-3,CASTIARGQNYGYTF
TRBJ2-7,TRBV5-1,CASSLAVQRGISYEQYF
TRBJ1-5,TRBV7-9,CASSFGTGYVSQPQHF
TRBJ2-7,TRBV6-6,CASKREILSYEQYF
TRBJ1-5,TRBV7-2,CASSPGLESDQPQHF
TRBJ1-1,TRBV6-6,CASSYLSGNTEAFF
TRBJ2-2,TRBV6-5,CASSYWGGSGELFF
TRBJ1-2,TRBV27,CASSLSGFGQWDDFYGYTF
TRBJ1-6,TRBV6-1,CASSEERASHNSPLHF
TRBJ1-2,TRBV6-6,CASSPSLTDRRSLLYYGYTF
TRBJ1-1,TRBV7-2,CASSYRDRVTEAFF
TRBJ2-5,TRBV11-3,CASSFSLAGETQYF
TRBJ1-4,TRBV7-2,CASSSPGWGPNEKLFF
TRBJ1-1,TRBV7-2,CASRHRNTEAFF
TRBJ1-2,TRBV19,CASSILTGSDGYTF
TRBJ2-2,TRBV19,CASSGGGRGGTGELFF
TRBJ2-6,TRBV6-2/TRBV6-3,CASSNRQGVVSGANVLTF